These T cell receptor beta chains were read from a single sample in a study of sequential checkpoint blockade in melanoma. TCRdb keeps only in-frame clones here, not all; method: immunoSEQ multiplex PCR. Among more than 30,000 clones, about 30% were seen once, and the ten largest hold about 1.6%. The sample consisted of tumor tissue (inferred from file names), taken from a patient given nivolumab and ipilimumab in sequence. All receptors derive from a human donor with melanoma. Each CDR3 is given with its conserved first and last residue. Each record gives: J gene, V gene, clone size, D gene, CDR3 DNA, CDR3 protein. The D gene is left open where the match is weak. Not every row has a clone size; where given, it reads once, few, many or a size class.

TRBJ1-2 | TRBV19 | - | - | TGTGCCAGTACCACCTCTGGGGACTATAATGGCTACACCTTC | CASTTSGDYNGYTF
TRBJ2-2 | TRBV28 | - | - | TGTGCCAGCACCCCGAACACCGGGGAGCTGTTTTTT | CASTPNTGELFF
TRBJ2-7 | TRBV11-3 | many | TRBD1 | TGTGCCAGCAGCTTATCAGGCAGGGGGTACGAGCAGTACTTC | CASSLSGRGYEQYF
TRBJ2-3 | TRBV5-1 | - | TRBD2 | TGCGCCAGCAGCTCTCAACTGGGAGGGGCAGATACGCAGTATTTT | CASSSQLGGADTQYF
TRBJ2-1 | TRBV6-8 | few | TRBD2 | TGTGCCAGCAGTTACTCGGGAGGGCTTAATGAGCAGTTCTTC | CASSYSGGLNEQFF
TRBJ2-7 | TRBV11-3 | - | TRBD2 | TGTGCCAGCAGCATAGAAAGCGCGGGAGGACACGAGCAGTACTTC | CASSIESAGGHEQYF
TRBJ1-2 | TRBV9 | few | TRBD1 | TGTGCCAGCAGCGTAGCACCCCTCGCAGGGGGCAACTATGGCTACACCTTC | CASSVAPLAGGNYGYTF
TRBJ2-7 | TRBV6-8 | - | TRBD1 | TGTGCCAGCAGTTATTCGTCCCGGGACAGGGCCACCTACGAGCAGTACTTC | CASSYSSRDRATYEQYF
TRBJ2-1 | TRBV29-1 | - | - | TGCAGCGTTTCCGCCGACCTGCGAGGCTACAATGAGCAGTTCTTC | CSVSADLRGYNEQFF
TRBJ2-7 | TRBV30 | - | - | TGTGCCTGGGGCAGCCTTTCCTACGAGCAGTACTTC | CAWGSLSYEQYF
TRBJ2-2 | TRBV30 | - | - | TGTGCCTGGAGTGCGAAAGGGGCTGGAACCGGGGAGCTGTTTTTT | CAWSAKGAGTGELFF
TRBJ2-7 | TRBV11-3 | - | TRBD1 | TGTGCCAGCAGCTCAGTAAGGACAGGATCCTACGAGCAGTACTTC | CASSSVRTGSYEQYF
TRBJ2-7 | TRBV28 | few | - | TGTGCCAGCTCCCGACGGGATTACGAGCAGTACTTC | CASSRRDYEQYF
TRBJ1-2 | TRBV30 | - | - | TGTGCCTGGACGGGGCAGCTCTATGGCTACACCTTC | CAWTGQLYGYTF
TRBJ2-2 | TRBV6-8 | few | TRBD2 | TGTGCCAGCTACTCCCCCGGGACTAGCGGGAGTACCGGGGAGCTGTTTTTT | CASYSPGTSGSTGELFF
TRBJ2-7 | TRBV7-4 | few | - | TGTGCCAGCAGCCCCCGACGGGAGAGGGCAATTTACGAGCAGTACTTC | CASSPRRERAIYEQYF
TRBJ2-5 | TRBV19 | - | TRBD1 | TGTGCCAGTAGTACCCGACACAGGGGAGAGACCCAGTACTTC | CASSTRHRGETQYF
TRBJ1-2 | TRBV19 | - | - | TGTGCCAGTAGCGGGGGGGACTATACAGGTGGCTACACCTTC | CASSGGDYTGGYTF
TRBJ2-6 | TRBV28 | few | TRBD1 | TGTGCCAGCAGACAGGGGGCTGCTGGGGCCAACGTCCTGACTTTC | CASRQGAAGANVLTF
TRBJ1-3 | TRBV18 | few | - | TGTGCCAGCTCACCCAGAAGGGAGTCCGGAAACACCATATATTTT | CASSPRRESGNTIYF
TRBJ1-2 | TRBV4-1 | few | - | TGCGCCAGCAGCACAATGGGACTCCCGGCGCGTGGCTACACCTTC | CASSTMGLPARGYTF
TRBJ1-1 | TRBV19 | few | - | TGTGCCAGTAGTATAGACTCGACAGTTGAAGCTTTCTTT | CASSIDSTVEAFF
TRBJ1-5 | TRBV6-8 | - | TRBD1 | TGTGCCAGCAGTTATAGGACTCCGGGACAGGGGACTCAGCCCCAGCATTTT | CASSYRTPGQGTQPQHF
TRBJ1-5 | TRBV19 | once | - | TGTGCCAGTAGTATCAATAGGGGAGGACAGCCCCAGCATTTT | CASSINRGGQPQHF
TRBJ2-3 | TRBV11-3 | many | - | TGTGCCAGCAGCTTACGGGGGTCGTCCGATACGCAGTATTTT | CASSLRGSSDTQYF
TRBJ2-7 | TRBV19 | - | - | TGTGCCAGTAGTATTAGCAGGGCCCCGCGCGAGCAGTACTTC | CASSISRAPREQYF
TRBJ1-1 | TRBV6-8 | - | - | TGTGCCAGCAGTTACTCGGGGGGGGTTAGGACTGAAGCTTTCTTT | CASSYSGGVRTEAFF
TRBJ1-2 | TRBV23-1 | many | TRBD1 | TGCGCCAGCAGCTTAGGACAGGGCTATGGCTACACCTTC | CASSLGQGYGYTF
TRBJ2-7 | TRBV11-3 | many | - | TGTGCCAGCAGCTTGGCAGGGAGAGCCTACGAGCAGTACTTC | CASSLAGRAYEQYF
TRBJ1-1 | TRBV5-1 | - | - | TGCGCCAGCGGTCGCAGCGGGGCGTGGAACACTGAAGCTTTCTTT | CASGRSGAWNTEAFF
TRBJ2-1 | TRBV29-1 | few | - | TGCAGCGTTGAAGCGTCAGACAATGAGCAGTTCTTC | CSVEASDNEQFF
TRBJ2-2 | TRBV11-3 | - | - | TGTGCCAGCAGCCCAAAGGGGCATAACACCGGGGAGCTGTTTTTT | CASSPKGHNTGELFF
TRBJ2-3 | TRBV19 | once | - | TGTGCCAGTAGTATAACCCTGAAGGGACGGACCACAGATACGCAGTATTTT | CASSITLKGRTTDTQYF
TRBJ1-1 | TRBV11-3 | many | - | TGTGCCAGCAACGGTCCCAGGGTGAACACTGAAGCTTTCTTT | CASNGPRVNTEAFF
TRBJ2-1 | TRBV9 | few | TRBD2 | TGTGCCAGCAGCGTAGAGGTAGCGGGAGAGCATGAGCAGTTCTTC | CASSVEVAGEHEQFF
TRBJ2-1 | TRBV18 | - | TRBD2 | TGTGCCAGCACACCATTCGGACTAGGGGACTACAATGAGCAGTTCTTC | CASTPFGLGDYNEQFF
TRBJ2-2 | TRBV6-8 | many | - | TGTGCCATCAGTGCAGGGACCGGGGAGCTGTTTTTT | CAISAGTGELFF
TRBJ1-2 | TRBV19 | - | TRBD1 | TGTGCCAGTAGTGTTGACAGGGTCGGCTACACCTTC | CASSVDRVGYTF
TRBJ1-2 | TRBV4-1 | - | - | TGCGCCAGCAGCCAATCGGCAGTCTATCAAGGCTACACCTTC | CASSQSAVYQGYTF
TRBJ1-4 | TRBV19 | - | TRBD1 | TGTGCCACTTCGGGACAGGATGCAACTAATGAAAAACTGTTTTTT | CATSGQDATNEKLFF
TRBJ2-7 | TRBV6-1 | few | - | TGTGCCAGCAGTGAAGAGGTACTAGCAAACTACGAGCAGTACTTC | CASSEEVLANYEQYF
TRBJ1-3 | TRBV5-1 | - | - | TGCGCCAGCAGCCCTCAGGGACCCTCTGGAAACACCATATATTTT | CASSPQGPSGNTIYF
TRBJ2-4 | TRBV30 | once | - | TGTGCCTGGTTGGGGGTCAAAAACATTCAGTACTTC | CAWLGVKNIQYF
TRBJ2-7 | TRBV9 | few | TRBD1 | TGTGCCAGCAGCGTACAGGGGGCGTCCTACGAGCAGTACTTC | CASSVQGASYEQYF
TRBJ2-1 | TRBV28 | few | - | TGTGCCAGCAGTTCGGGCTCGTGGGGGGGCGGTAATGAGCAGTTCTTC | CASSSGSWGGGNEQFF
TRBJ1-1 | TRBV9 | few | - | TGTGCCAGCAGCCCCAATTGGATCATGAACACTGAAGCTTTCTTT | CASSPNWIMNTEAFF
TRBJ2-7 | TRBV29-1 | - | - | TGCAGCGTTAGGGAAAGGGATCACTACGAGCAGTACTTC | CSVRERDHYEQYF
TRBJ2-7 | TRBV30 | - | - | TGTGCCTGGAGGTACACCCCTGGTGGCGAGCAGTACTTC | CAWRYTPGGEQYF
TRBJ1-6 | TRBV19 | - | - | TGTGCCAGTAGTATCGGGGCCAGGGGATCACCCCTCCACTTT | CASSIGARGSPLHF
TRBJ2-7 | TRBV11-3 | - | TRBD1 | TGTGCCAGCAGCAGAAGGACAGGGGGCATCGATAGCTCCTACGAGCAGTACTTC | CASSRRTGGIDSSYEQYF
TRBJ1-3 | TRBV30 | few | - | TGTGCCTGGAGTAACGGGCCTTCTGGAAACACCATATATTTT | CAWSNGPSGNTIYF
TRBJ1-5 | TRBV19 | few | - | TGTGCCAGTAGTCCCAAGTGGGGCCCCGGACAGCCCCAGCATTTT | CASSPKWGPGQPQHF
TRBJ2-1 | TRBV28 | few | TRBD1 | TGTGCCAGCAGTTTATCGCCGGGACAGGGGGTATATGAGCAGTTCTTC | CASSLSPGQGVYEQFF
TRBJ2-4 | TRBV6-8 | - | TRBD1 | TGTGCCAGCAGTAGCGACAGGGCGGGAAACATTCAGTACTTC | CASSSDRAGNIQYF